This is a list of T cell receptor beta chains from one sample in a study of blood T cell repertoires in COVID-19. Produced via immunoSEQ multiplex PCR; TCRdb's table is partial and in-frame only. The data contain about 150,000 clones, roughly 72% of them singletons. Sequencing used peripheral blood. These receptors came from a woman of 80 years or more with acute or convalescent COVID-19. Each CDR3 is given with its conserved first and last residue. D genes are given only for firm matches. Size is stated for part of the rows, as once, few or many counts, or as a class when the clone is expanded.

v_call: TRBV19; clone_size: NA; d_call: TRBD1; j_call: TRBJ1-4; cdr3_aa: CASGGQGANEKLFF; cdr3_nt: TGTGCCAGCGGGGGACAGGGTGCAAATGAAAAACTGTTTTTT
v_call: TRBV13; clone_size: NA; d_call: TRBD1; j_call: TRBJ1-1; cdr3_aa: CASSPRQGSTEAFF; cdr3_nt: TGTGCCAGCAGCCCCCGACAGGGGAGCACTGAAGCTTTCTTT
v_call: TRBV5-1; clone_size: few; d_call: NA; j_call: TRBJ1-2; cdr3_aa: CASSLVPANYGYTF; cdr3_nt: TGCGCCAGCAGCTTGGTACCAGCTAACTATGGCTACACCTTC
v_call: TRBV6-5; clone_size: NA; d_call: NA; j_call: TRBJ2-2; cdr3_aa: CASRGQKSGELFF; cdr3_nt: TGTGCCAGCAGGGGGCAAAAGTCCGGGGAGCTGTTTTTT
v_call: TRBV9; clone_size: few; d_call: TRBD1; j_call: TRBJ1-1; cdr3_aa: CASSVRPGGTEAFF; cdr3_nt: TGTGCCAGCAGCGTACGGCCAGGGGGAACTGAAGCTTTCTTT
v_call: TRBV29-1; clone_size: NA; d_call: TRBD1; j_call: TRBJ1-1; cdr3_aa: CSVGQGVLNTEAFF; cdr3_nt: TGCAGCGTGGGACAGGGGGTCCTGAACACTGAAGCTTTCTTT
v_call: TRBV24-1; clone_size: NA; d_call: NA; j_call: TRBJ1-2; cdr3_aa: CATSGQGQDYGYTF; cdr3_nt: TGTGCCACCAGTGGCCAGGGGCAAGACTATGGCTACACCTTC
v_call: TRBV5-1; clone_size: NA; d_call: TRBD2; j_call: TRBJ2-7; cdr3_aa: CASSLSTSGGNEQYF; cdr3_nt: TGCGCCAGCAGCTTAAGCACTAGCGGGGGGAACGAGCAGTACTTC
v_call: TRBV28; clone_size: NA; d_call: TRBD1; j_call: TRBJ1-5; cdr3_aa: CASSNLDRGYNQPQHF; cdr3_nt: TGTGCCAGCAGCAACTTAGACAGGGGATACAATCAGCCCCAGCATTTT
v_call: TRBV12-3/TRBV12-4; clone_size: NA; d_call: NA; j_call: TRBJ1-2; cdr3_aa: CASSFGQNYGYTF; cdr3_nt: TGTGCCAGCAGTTTCGGACAGAACTATGGCTACACCTTC
v_call: TRBV4-1; clone_size: once; d_call: NA; j_call: TRBJ1-1; cdr3_aa: CASSQEAALRNTEAFF; cdr3_nt: TGCGCCAGCAGCCAAGAAGCGGCGCTGAGGAACACTGAAGCTTTCTTT
v_call: TRBV5-1; clone_size: NA; d_call: NA; j_call: TRBJ1-1; cdr3_aa: CASTQNGLGGSEAFF; cdr3_nt: TGCGCCAGCACCCAAAATGGGTTGGGGGGGTCTGAAGCTTTCTTT
v_call: TRBV19; clone_size: NA; d_call: TRBD2; j_call: TRBJ2-1; cdr3_aa: CASSGEGLAGASYNEQFF; cdr3_nt: TGTGCCAGTAGTGGGGAGGGACTAGCGGGGGCATCCTACAATGAGCAGTTCTTC
v_call: TRBV4-2; clone_size: NA; d_call: NA; j_call: TRBJ1-2; cdr3_aa: CASSPPLRGGNYGYTF; cdr3_nt: TGTGCCAGCAGCCCACCCTTAAGGGGGGGGAACTATGGCTACACCTTC
v_call: TRBV6-5; clone_size: NA; d_call: NA; j_call: TRBJ1-3; cdr3_aa: CASRGGASGNTIYF; cdr3_nt: TGTGCCAGCAGAGGCGGGGCCTCTGGAAACACCATATATTTT
v_call: TRBV11-3; clone_size: few; d_call: NA; j_call: TRBJ2-2; cdr3_aa: CASSRGTRELFF; cdr3_nt: TGTGCCAGCAGCCGCGGGACTCGGGAGCTGTTTTTT
v_call: TRBV6-6; clone_size: NA; d_call: NA; j_call: TRBJ1-2; cdr3_aa: CASSAGSRGQDF; cdr3_nt: TGTGCCAGCAGTGCCGGGAGCCGGGGCCAAGACTTC
v_call: TRBV20-1; clone_size: NA; d_call: TRBD1; j_call: TRBJ1-5; cdr3_aa: CSASSGLGQSNQPQHF; cdr3_nt: TGCAGTGCTAGTAGCGGTCTGGGACAGAGCAATCAGCCCCAGCATTTT
v_call: TRBV7-9; clone_size: NA; d_call: NA; j_call: TRBJ1-4; cdr3_aa: CASSLAPVTTNEKLFF; cdr3_nt: TGTGCCAGCAGCTTAGCTCCGGTAACAACTAATGAAAAACTGTTTTTT
v_call: TRBV18; clone_size: NA; d_call: NA; j_call: TRBJ1-3; cdr3_aa: CASSLTLPGGSGNTIYF; cdr3_nt: TGTGCCAGCTCACTTACGCTCCCCGGGGGTTCTGGAAACACCATATATTTT
v_call: TRBV30; clone_size: many; d_call: NA; j_call: TRBJ1-1; cdr3_aa: CAWSIMADTEAFF; cdr3_nt: TGTGCCTGGAGTATAATGGCAGACACTGAAGCTTTCTTT
v_call: TRBV4-2; clone_size: NA; d_call: NA; j_call: TRBJ2-5; cdr3_aa: CASSLQKGGQETQYF; cdr3_nt: TGTGCCAGCAGCCTCCAGAAAGGGGGCCAAGAGACCCAGTACTTC
v_call: TRBV20-1; clone_size: NA; d_call: NA; j_call: TRBJ2-5; cdr3_aa: CSASREETQYF; cdr3_nt: TGCAGTGCTAGCAGGGAAGAGACCCAGTACTTC
v_call: TRBV29-1; clone_size: once; d_call: NA; j_call: TRBJ1-5; cdr3_aa: CSVKTGGDNQPQHF; cdr3_nt: TGCAGCGTTAAAACCGGAGGGGACAATCAGCCCCAGCATTTT
v_call: TRBV18; clone_size: NA; d_call: TRBD1; j_call: TRBJ2-7; cdr3_aa: CASSAGGASYEQYF; cdr3_nt: TGTGCCAGCTCCGCAGGGGGCGCTTCTTACGAGCAGTACTTC
v_call: TRBV18; clone_size: NA; d_call: TRBD1; j_call: TRBJ1-5; cdr3_aa: CASSPTGGGNQPQHF; cdr3_nt: TGTGCCAGCTCACCTACAGGGGGTGGCAATCAGCCCCAGCATTTT
v_call: TRBV5-1; clone_size: NA; d_call: NA; j_call: TRBJ2-6; cdr3_aa: CASTPGSSGANVLTF; cdr3_nt: TGCGCCAGCACTCCAGGTAGCTCTGGGGCCAACGTCCTGACTTTC
v_call: TRBV2; clone_size: few; d_call: TRBD1; j_call: TRBJ1-5; cdr3_aa: CASSELRTGGFRSNQPQHF; cdr3_nt: TGTGCCAGCAGTGAATTAAGGACAGGGGGCTTCAGGAGCAATCAGCCCCAGCATTTT
v_call: TRBV2; clone_size: NA; d_call: TRBD1; j_call: TRBJ2-7; cdr3_aa: CASRVRTGGGEQYF; cdr3_nt: TGTGCCAGCAGGGTCCGTACAGGGGGCGGCGAGCAGTACTTC